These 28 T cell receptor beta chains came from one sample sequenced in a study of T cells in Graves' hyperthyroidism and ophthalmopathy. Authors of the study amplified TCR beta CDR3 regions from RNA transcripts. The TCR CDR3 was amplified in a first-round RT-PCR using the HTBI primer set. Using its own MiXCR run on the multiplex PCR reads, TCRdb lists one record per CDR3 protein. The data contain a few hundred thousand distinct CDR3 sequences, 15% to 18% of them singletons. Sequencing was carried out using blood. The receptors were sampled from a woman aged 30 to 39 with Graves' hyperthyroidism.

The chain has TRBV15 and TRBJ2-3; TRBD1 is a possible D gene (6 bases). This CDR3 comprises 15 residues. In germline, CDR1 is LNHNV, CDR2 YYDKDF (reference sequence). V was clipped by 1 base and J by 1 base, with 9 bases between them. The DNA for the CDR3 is TGTGCCACCAGCAGAGTAGGGGGTGGCACAGATACGCAGTATTTT. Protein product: CATSRVGGGTDTQYF.

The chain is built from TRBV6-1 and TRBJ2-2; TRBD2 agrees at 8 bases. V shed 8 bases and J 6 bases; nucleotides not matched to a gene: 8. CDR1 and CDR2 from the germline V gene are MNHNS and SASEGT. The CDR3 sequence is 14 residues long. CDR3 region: CASAGGGLPGELFF. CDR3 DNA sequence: TGTGCCAGCGCGGGGGGAGGGCTTCCCGGGGAGCTGTTTTTT.

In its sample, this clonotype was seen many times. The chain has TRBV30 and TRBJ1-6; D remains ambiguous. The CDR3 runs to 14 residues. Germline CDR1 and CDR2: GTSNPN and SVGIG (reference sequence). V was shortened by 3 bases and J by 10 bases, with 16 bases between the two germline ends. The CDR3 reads CAWSPSETRSPLHF. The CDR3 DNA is TGTGCCTGGAGCCCATCGGAGACGAGATCACCCCTCCACTTT.

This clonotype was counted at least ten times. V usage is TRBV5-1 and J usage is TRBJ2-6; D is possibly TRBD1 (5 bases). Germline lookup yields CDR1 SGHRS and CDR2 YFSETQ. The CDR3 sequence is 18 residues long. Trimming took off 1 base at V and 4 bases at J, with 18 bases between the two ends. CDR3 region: CASSLSYYRTSGANVLTF. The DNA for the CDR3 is TGCGCCAGCAGCTTGAGTTACTACAGGACGTCCGGGGCCAACGTCCTGACTTTC.

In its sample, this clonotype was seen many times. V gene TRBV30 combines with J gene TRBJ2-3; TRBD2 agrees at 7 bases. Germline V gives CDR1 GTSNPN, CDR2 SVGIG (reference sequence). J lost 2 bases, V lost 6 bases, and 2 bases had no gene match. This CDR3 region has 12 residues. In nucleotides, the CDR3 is TGTGCCTGCAAGCGGGACACAGATACGCAGTATTTT. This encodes CACKRDTDTQYF.

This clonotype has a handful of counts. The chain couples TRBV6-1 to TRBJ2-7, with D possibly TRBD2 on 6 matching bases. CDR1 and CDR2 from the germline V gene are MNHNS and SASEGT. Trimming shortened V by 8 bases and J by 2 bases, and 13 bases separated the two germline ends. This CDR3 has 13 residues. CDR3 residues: CASGGTATYEQYF. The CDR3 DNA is TGTGCCAGCGGAGGGACTGCCACCTACGAGCAGTACTTC.

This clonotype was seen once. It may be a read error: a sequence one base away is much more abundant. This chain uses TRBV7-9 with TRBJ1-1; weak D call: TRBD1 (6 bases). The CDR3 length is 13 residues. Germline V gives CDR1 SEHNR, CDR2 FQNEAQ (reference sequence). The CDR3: CASRGQKDTEALF. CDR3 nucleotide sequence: TGTGCCAGCAGAGGACAGAAAGACACTGAAGCTCTCTTT.

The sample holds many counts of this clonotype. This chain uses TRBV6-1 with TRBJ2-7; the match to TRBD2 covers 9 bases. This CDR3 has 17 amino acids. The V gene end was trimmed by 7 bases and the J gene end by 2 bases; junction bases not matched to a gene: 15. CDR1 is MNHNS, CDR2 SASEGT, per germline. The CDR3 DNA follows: TGTGCCAGCAATCTAGGTCCCCGACTAGCGGCCGCCTACGAGCAGTACTTC. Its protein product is CASNLGPRLAAAYEQYF.

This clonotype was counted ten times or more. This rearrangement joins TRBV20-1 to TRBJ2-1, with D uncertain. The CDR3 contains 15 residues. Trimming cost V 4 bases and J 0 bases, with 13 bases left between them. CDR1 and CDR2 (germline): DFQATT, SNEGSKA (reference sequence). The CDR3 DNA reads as TGCAGTGCTATTGGGTTAAGTGTCTCCTACAATGAGCAGTTCTTC. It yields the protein CSAIGLSVSYNEQFF.

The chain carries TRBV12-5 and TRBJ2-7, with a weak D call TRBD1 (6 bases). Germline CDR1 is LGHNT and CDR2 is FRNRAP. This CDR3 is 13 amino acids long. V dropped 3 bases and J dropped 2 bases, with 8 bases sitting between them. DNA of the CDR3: TGTGCTAGTGGTTTCTGGGGGCCCTACGAGCAGTACTTC. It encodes CASGFWGPYEQYF.

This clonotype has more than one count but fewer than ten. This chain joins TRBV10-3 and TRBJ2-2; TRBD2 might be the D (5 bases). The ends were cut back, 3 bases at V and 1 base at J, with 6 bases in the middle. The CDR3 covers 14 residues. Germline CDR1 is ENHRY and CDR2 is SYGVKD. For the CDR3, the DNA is TGTGCCATCAGTGACCGGGAGAACACCGGGGAGCTGTTTTTT. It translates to CAISDRENTGELFF.

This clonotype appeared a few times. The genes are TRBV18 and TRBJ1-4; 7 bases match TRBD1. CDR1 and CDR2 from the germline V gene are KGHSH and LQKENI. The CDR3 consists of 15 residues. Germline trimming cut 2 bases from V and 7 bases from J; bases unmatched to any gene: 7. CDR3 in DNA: TGTGCCAGCTCACCATCGGCAGGGGGTGGTGAAAAACTGTTTTTT. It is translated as CASSPSAGGGEKLFF.

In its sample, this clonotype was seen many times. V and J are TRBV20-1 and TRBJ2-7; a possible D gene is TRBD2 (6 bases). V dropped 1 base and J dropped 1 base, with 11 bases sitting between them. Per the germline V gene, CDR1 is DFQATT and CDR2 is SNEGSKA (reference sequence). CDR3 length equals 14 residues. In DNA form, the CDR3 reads TGCAGTGCTAGAGGAGCGGGTGTGTCCTACGAGCAGTACTTC. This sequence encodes CSARGAGVSYEQYF.

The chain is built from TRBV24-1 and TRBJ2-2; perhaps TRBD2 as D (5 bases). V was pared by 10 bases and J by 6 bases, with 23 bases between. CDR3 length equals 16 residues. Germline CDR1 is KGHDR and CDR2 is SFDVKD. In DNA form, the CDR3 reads TGTGCCACTGGTGACCCTCGAAGGGCCGGGGCCGGGGAGCTGTTTTTT. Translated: CATGDPRRAGAGELFF.

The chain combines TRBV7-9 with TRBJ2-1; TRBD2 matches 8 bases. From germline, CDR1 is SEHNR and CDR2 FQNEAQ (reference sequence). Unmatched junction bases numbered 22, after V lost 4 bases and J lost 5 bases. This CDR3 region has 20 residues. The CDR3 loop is CASSWKAGAGSANINNEQFF. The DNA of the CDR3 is TGTGCCAGCAGCTGGAAAGCGGGAGCCGGGTCGGCCAACATAAACAATGAGCAGTTCTTC.

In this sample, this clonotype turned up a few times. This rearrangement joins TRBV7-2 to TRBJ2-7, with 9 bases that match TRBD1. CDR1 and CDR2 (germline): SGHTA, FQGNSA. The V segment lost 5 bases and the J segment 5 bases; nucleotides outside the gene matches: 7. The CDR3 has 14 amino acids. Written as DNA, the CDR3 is TGTGCCAGCAGCGCACGGACAGGGGCGGACGAGCAGTACTTC. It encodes CASSARTGADEQYF.

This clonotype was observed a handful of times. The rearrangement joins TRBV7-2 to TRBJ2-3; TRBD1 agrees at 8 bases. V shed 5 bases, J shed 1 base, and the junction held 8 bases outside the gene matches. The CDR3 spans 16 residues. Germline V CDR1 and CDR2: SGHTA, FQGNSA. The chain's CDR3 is CASSAGQGWGTDTQYF. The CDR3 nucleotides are TGTGCCAGCAGCGCTGGACAGGGTTGGGGCACAGATACGCAGTATTTT.

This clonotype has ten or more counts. The CDR3 DNA reads TGTGCCAGCAGCCACCCACGGGACAGTAGCTCCTACAATGAGCAGTTCTTC. Protein sequence: CASSHPRDSSSYNEQFF. This chain joins TRBV7-8 and TRBJ2-1; 7 bases map to TRBD1. The V gene's germline CDR1 is SGHVS and CDR2 FQNEAQ. The CDR3 sequence is 17 residues long. V lost 5 bases to trimming and J lost 0 bases; unmatched junction nucleotides: 10.

CDR3: CASSPPLAGGSNEQFF. DNA for the CDR3: TGTGCCAGCAGCCCCCCCCTAGCGGGAGGCTCCAATGAGCAGTTCTTC. J is TRBJ2-1 and V is TRBV2; 11 bases are shared with TRBD2. Germline-derived CDR1 and CDR2 are SNHLY and FYNNEI. With V trimmed by 6 bases and J by 6 bases, 10 bases remained unmatched. The length of the CDR3 is 16 residues.

The CDR3 DNA sequence: TGTGCCACAGCACTAGCCCATGGCAGCCAAGAGACCCAGTACTTC. Amino acids: CATALAHGSQETQYF. This chain links TRBV19 with TRBJ2-5, with D perhaps TRBD2 (6 bases). V was trimmed by 10 bases and J by 1 base, leaving 19 bases between them. Germline assignment: CDR1 LNHDA and CDR2 SQIVND (reference sequence). This CDR3 contains 15 residues.

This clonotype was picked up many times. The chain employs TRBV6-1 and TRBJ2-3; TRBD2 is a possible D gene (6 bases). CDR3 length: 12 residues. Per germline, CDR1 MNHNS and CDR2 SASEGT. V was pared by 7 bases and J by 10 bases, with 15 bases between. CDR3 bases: TGTGCCAGCAAGGGAGGCCCCCACGCGCAGTATTTT. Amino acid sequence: CASKGGPHAQYF.

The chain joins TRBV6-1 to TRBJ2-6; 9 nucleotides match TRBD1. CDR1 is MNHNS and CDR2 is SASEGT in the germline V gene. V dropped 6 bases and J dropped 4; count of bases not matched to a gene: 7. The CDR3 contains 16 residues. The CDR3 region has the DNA TGTGCCAGCAGCGCCGGGACAGGGAACGGGGCCAACGTCCTGACTTTC. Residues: CASSAGTGNGANVLTF.

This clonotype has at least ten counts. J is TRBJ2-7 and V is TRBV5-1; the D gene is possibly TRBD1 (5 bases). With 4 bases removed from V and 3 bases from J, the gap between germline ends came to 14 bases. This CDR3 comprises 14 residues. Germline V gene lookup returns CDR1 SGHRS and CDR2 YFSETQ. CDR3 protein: CASSERQPNYEQYF. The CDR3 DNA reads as TGCGCCAGCAGCGAAAGACAGCCCAACTACGAGCAGTACTTC.

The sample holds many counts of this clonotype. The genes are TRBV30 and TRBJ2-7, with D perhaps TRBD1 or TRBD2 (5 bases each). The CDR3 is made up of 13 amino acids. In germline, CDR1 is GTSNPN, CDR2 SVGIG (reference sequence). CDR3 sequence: CAVYGASSYEQYF. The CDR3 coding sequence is TGTGCTGTCTACGGGGCGAGCTCCTACGAGCAGTACTTC.

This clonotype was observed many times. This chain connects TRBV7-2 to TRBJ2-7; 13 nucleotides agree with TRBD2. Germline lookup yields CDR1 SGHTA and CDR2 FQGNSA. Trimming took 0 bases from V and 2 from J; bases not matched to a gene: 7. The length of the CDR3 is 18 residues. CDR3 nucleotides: TGTGCCAGCAGCTTAGCGACTAGCGGGAGGCCAAGACCCTACGAGCAGTACTTC. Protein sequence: CASSLATSGRPRPYEQYF.

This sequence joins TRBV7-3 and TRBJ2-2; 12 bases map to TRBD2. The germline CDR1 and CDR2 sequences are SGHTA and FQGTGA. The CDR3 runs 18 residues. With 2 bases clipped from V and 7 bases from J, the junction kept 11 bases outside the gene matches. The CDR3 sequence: CASSLFPSGRAVDGELFF. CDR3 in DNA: TGTGCCAGCAGCTTATTTCCTAGCGGGAGGGCCGTTGACGGGGAGCTGTTTTTT.

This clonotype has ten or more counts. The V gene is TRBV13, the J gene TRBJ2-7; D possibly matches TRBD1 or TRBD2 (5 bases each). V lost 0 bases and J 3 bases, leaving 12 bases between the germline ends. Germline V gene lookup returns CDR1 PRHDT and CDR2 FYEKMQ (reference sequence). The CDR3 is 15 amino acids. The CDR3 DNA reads TGTGCCAGCAGCTTAGGGGGTCGAGGGGTCTACGAGCAGTACTTC. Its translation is CASSLGGRGVYEQYF. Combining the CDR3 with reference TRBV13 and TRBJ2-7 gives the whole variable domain AAGVIQSPRHLIKEKRETATLKCYPIPRHDTVYWYQQGPGQDPQFLISFYEKMQSDKGSIPDRFSAQQFSDYHSELNMSSLELGDSALYFCASSLGGRGVYEQYFGPGTRLTVT.

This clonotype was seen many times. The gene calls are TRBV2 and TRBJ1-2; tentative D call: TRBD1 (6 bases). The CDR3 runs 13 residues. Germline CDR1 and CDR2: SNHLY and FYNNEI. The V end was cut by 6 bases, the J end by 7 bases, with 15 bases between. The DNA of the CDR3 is TGTGCCAGCAGGGCCCCAGGGGATTTTGGCTACACCTTC. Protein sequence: CASRAPGDFGYTF.